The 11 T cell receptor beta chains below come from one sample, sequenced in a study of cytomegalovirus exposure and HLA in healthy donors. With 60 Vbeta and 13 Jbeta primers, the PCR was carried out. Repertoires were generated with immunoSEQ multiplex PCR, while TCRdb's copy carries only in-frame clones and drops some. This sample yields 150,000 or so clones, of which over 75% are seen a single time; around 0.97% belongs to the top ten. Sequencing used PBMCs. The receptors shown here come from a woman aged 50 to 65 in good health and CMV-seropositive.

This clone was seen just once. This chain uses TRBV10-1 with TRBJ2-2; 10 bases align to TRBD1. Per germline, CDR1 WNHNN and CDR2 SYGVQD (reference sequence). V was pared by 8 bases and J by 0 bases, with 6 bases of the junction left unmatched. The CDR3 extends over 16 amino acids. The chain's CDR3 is CASGGDRGTNTGELFF. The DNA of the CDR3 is TGCGCCAGCGGGGGGGACAGGGGCACGAACACCGGGGAGCTGTTTTTT.

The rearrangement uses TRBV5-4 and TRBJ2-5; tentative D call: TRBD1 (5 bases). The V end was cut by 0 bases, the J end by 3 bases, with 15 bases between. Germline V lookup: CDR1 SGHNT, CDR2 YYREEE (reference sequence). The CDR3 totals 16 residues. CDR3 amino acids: CASSLDLPQGKETQYF. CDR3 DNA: TGTGCCAGCAGCTTGGATTTGCCCCAGGGAAAAGAGACCCAGTACTTC.

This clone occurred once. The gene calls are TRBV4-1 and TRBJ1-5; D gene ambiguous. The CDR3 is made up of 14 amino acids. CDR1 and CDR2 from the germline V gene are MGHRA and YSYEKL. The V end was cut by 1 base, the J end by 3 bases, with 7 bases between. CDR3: CASSQAADNQPQHF. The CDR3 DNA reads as TGCGCCAGCAGCCAAGCGGCGGACAATCAGCCCCAGCATTTT.

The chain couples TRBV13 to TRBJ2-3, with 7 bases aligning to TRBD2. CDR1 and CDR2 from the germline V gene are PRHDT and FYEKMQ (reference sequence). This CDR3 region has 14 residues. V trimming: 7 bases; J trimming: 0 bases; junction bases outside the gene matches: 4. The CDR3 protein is CASTAGPSTDTQYF. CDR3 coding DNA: TGTGCCAGCACAGCGGGACCCAGCACAGATACGCAGTATTTT. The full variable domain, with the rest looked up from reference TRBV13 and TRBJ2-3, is AAGVIQSPRHLIKEKRETATLKCYPIPRHDTVYWYQQGPGQDPQFLISFYEKMQSDKGSIPDRFSAQQFSDYHSELNMSSLELGDSALYFCASTAGPSTDTQYFGPGTRLTVL.

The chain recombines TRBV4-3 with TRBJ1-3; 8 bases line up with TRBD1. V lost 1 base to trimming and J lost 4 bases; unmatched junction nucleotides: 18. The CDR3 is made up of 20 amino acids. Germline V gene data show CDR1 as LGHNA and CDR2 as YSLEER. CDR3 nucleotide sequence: TGCGCCAGCAGCCAAGCTTTATTTGGACAGGGAGCGTCTAGGGGAAACACCATATATTTT. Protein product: CASSQALFGQGASRGNTIYF.

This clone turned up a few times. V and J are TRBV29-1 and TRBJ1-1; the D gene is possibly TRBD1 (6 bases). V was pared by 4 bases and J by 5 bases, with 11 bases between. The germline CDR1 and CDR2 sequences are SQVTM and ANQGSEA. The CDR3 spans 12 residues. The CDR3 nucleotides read TGCAGCGTTGGGGACATGGGGACTGAAGCTTTCTTT. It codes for CSVGDMGTEAFF.

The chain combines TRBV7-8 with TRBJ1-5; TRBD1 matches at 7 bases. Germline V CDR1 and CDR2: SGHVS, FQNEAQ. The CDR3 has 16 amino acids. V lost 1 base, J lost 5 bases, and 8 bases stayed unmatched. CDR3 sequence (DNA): TGTGCCAGCAGCTTAGGCAGGGGGTATCCGCATCAGCCCCAGCATTTT. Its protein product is CASSLGRGYPHQPQHF.

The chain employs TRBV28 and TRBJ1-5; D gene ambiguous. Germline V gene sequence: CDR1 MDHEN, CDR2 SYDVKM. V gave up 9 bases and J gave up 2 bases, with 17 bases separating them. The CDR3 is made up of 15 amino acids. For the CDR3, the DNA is TGTGCCAGTCATGGGAGGGCCGTCGGCAATCAGCCCCAGCATTTT. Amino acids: CASHGRAVGNQPQHF.

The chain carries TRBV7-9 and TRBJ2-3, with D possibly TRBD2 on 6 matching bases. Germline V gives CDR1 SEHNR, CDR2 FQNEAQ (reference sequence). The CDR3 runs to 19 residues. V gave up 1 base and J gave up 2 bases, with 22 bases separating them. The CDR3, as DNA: TGTGCCAGCAGCTTAGTGGTTACCTCCCTAGCGACCTTCACAGATACGCAGTATTTT. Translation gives CASSLVVTSLATFTDTQYF.

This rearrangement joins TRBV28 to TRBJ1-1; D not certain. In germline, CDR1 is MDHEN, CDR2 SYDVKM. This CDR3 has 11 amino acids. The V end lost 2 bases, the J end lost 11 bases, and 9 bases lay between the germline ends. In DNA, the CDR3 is TGTGCCAGCAGTTTAGGCCTTGGCGCTTTCTTT. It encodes CASSLGLGAFF.

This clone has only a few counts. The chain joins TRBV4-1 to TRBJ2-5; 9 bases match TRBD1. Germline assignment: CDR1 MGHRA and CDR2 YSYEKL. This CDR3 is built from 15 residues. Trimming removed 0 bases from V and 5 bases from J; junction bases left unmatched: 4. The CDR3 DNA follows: TGCGCCAGCAGCCAAGAGGGACAGGGACTCGAGACCCAGTACTTC. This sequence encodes CASSQEGQGLETQYF.